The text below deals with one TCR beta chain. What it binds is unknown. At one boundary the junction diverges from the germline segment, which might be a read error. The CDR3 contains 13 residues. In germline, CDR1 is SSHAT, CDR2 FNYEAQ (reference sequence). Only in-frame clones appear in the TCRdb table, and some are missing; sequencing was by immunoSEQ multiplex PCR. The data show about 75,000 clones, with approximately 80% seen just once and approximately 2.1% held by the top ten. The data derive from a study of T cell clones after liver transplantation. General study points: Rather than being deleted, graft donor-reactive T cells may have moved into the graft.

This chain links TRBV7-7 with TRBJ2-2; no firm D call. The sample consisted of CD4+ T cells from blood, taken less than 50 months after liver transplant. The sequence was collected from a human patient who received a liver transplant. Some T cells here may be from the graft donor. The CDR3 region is CASSLDEAGELFF. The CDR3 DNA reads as TGTGCTAGCAGCTTAGATGAAGCCGGGGAGCTGTTTTTT.